One sample yielded the 15 T cell receptor beta chains listed below, sequenced in a study of long-term antiretroviral therapy in people with HIV. At survey level, the immunoSEQ assay was run in its v3.0 version. The protocol was immunoSEQ multiplex PCR, while the TCRdb copy is restricted to in-frame clones and leaves out a portion. There are more than 10,000 clones in the sample; roughly three quarters occur only once, and around 21% lies in the top ten. The sequenced sample was unsorted PBMCs, obtained 0.5 years before starting antiretroviral therapy. The source of these receptors is a woman aged 35 to 49 with HIV.

The sample holds a few counts of this clone. This sequence joins TRBV14 and TRBJ2-2; 9 bases line up with TRBD2. From germline, CDR1 is SGHDN and CDR2 FVKESK. V dropped 5 bases and J dropped 7; count of bases not matched to a gene: 5. CDR3 length equals 14 residues. The CDR3 reads CASSATSGGGELFF. Here the CDR3 DNA reads TGTGCCAGCAGCGCGACTAGCGGCGGCGGGGAGCTGTTTTTT.

The chain has TRBV28 and TRBJ1-1; unclear D gene. Looked up from germline, CDR1 is MDHEN and CDR2 is SYDVKM. The CDR3 covers 13 residues. The V end lost 2 bases, the J end lost 1 base, and 5 bases lay between the germline ends. The CDR3 protein is CASSLGQNTEAFF. For the CDR3, the DNA is TGTGCCAGCAGTTTAGGGCAGAACACTGAAGCTTTCTTT. Full variable domain (missing parts from reference TRBV28 and TRBJ1-1): DVKVTQSSRYLVKRTGEKVFLECVQDMDHENMFWYRQDPGLGLRLIYFSYDVKMKEKGDIPEGYSVSREKKERFSLILESASTNQTSMYLCASSLGQNTEAFFGQGTRLTVV.

This chain uses TRBV5-5 with TRBJ1-2; TRBD1 is a possible D gene (5 bases). V lost 1 base to trimming and J lost 1 base, with 8 bases between them. The CDR3 has 14 residues. CDR1 SGHKS and CDR2 YYEKEE come from the germline V gene (reference sequence). The CDR3 is CASSLPGSNYGYTF. The DNA for the CDR3 is TGTGCCAGCAGCTTGCCAGGGAGTAACTATGGCTACACCTTC. Drawing the rest from reference TRBV5-5 and TRBJ1-2, the complete variable domain is DAGVTQSPTHLIKTRGQQVTLRCSPISGHKSVSWYQQVLGQGPQFIFQYYEKEERGRGNFPDRFSARQFPNYSSELNVNALLLGDSALYLCASSLPGSNYGYTFGSGTRLTVV.

V and J are TRBV4-1 and TRBJ2-3; no reliable D call. The germline V gene encodes CDR1 MGHRA and CDR2 YSYEKL. The CDR3 covers 13 residues. V lost 0 bases, J lost 2 bases, and 3 bases lay in between. In nucleotides, the CDR3 is TGCGCCAGCAGCCAAGAGGACACAGATACGCAGTATTTT. Translated, it gives CASSQEDTDTQYF.

V gene TRBV5-1 combines with J gene TRBJ2-3; D remains unclear. Germline CDR1 SGHRS, CDR2 YFSETQ. CDR3 length: 14 residues. V lost 4 bases, J lost 4 bases, and 13 bases lay in between. The CDR3 loop reads CASSVDHGSDTQYF. The CDR3 DNA reads TGCGCCAGCAGCGTGGACCATGGTTCAGATACGCAGTATTTT.

The chain carries TRBV5-4 and TRBJ1-2; 7 bases agree with TRBD1. The CDR3 totals 13 residues. Trimming took 4 bases from V and 8 from J; bases not matched to a gene: 8. Germline loops: CDR1 SGHNT, CDR2 YYREEE (reference sequence). The CDR3 loop reads CASSLWTGQGYTF. CDR3 coding DNA: TGTGCCAGCAGCCTCTGGACAGGCCAGGGCTACACCTTC.

Written as DNA, the CDR3 is TGTGCCAGCAGTTGGTCAGGGGGCTGGAGAGGCTACACCTTC. Its translation is CASSWSGGWRGYTF. J is TRBJ1-2 and V is TRBV6-5, with 8 bases that match TRBD1. Per the germline V gene, CDR1 is MNHEY and CDR2 is SVGAGI. The CDR3 runs 14 residues. V was clipped by 4 bases and J by 8 bases; unmatched bases: 9.

This chain joins TRBV5-1 and TRBJ1-2, with 7 bases aligning to TRBD1. The ends lost 4 bases at V and 0 bases at J; junction bases unmatched: 15. The CDR3 spans 18 residues. CDR1 and CDR2 from the germline V gene are SGHRS and YFSETQ. The CDR3 DNA follows: TGCGCCAGCAGCCTGGCGAGGGGGCAGAATATAACTAACTATGGCTACACCTTC. Encoded protein: CASSLARGQNITNYGYTF.

The chain is built from TRBV29-1 and TRBJ2-1, with D possibly being TRBD2 (7 bases). The CDR3 length is 17 residues. Trimming left V 1 base short and J 0 bases short, with 16 bases between. Germline V gene sequence: CDR1 SQVTM, CDR2 ANQGSEA. The DNA of the CDR3 is TGCAGCGTTGAAGCATCTCTGGGGGGGCCCTCCTACAATGAGCAGTTCTTC. Its translation: CSVEASLGGPSYNEQFF.

The chain employs TRBV10-2 and TRBJ2-7; 7 bases are shared with TRBD2. The CDR3 has 14 amino acids. CDR1 and CDR2 from the germline V gene are WSHSY and SAAADI. V gave up 6 bases and J gave up 2 bases; unmatched junction bases: 7. The CDR3 DNA follows: TGCGCCAGCAGGGGGGGGGAGACCCCCTACGAGCAGTACTTC. Translation gives CASRGGETPYEQYF.

V gene TRBV13 combines with J gene TRBJ2-7; D is perhaps TRBD2 (7 bases). CDR3 length: 16 residues. Between the trimmed V and J ends, which lost 2 bases and 4 bases, there was a span of 18 bases. Germline values: CDR1 PRHDT, CDR2 FYEKMQ (reference sequence). Written as DNA, the CDR3 is TGTGCCAGCAGCTTATCAACGACGGGGGGCTGGTACGAGCAGTACTTC. Translation gives CASSLSTTGGWYEQYF.

The chain couples TRBV10-1 to TRBJ1-3, with a possible D match to TRBD1 (5 bases). Between the trimmed V and J ends, which lost 6 bases and 0 bases, there was a span of 15 bases. The CDR3 contains 16 residues. CDR1 and CDR2 (germline): WNHNN, SYGVQD (reference sequence). CDR3 DNA: TGCGCCAGCAGCCATAGACAGCACCCCTCTGGAAACACCATATATTTT. This encodes CASSHRQHPSGNTIYF.

This clone turned up a few times. V is TRBV5-1 and J is TRBJ1-2; no definite D call. CDR3 length: 14 residues. Germline CDR1 and CDR2: SGHRS and YFSETQ. Trimming cost V 0 bases and J 4 bases, with 10 bases left between them. CDR3 DNA sequence: TGCGCCAGCAGCTTGGCGCAGAGCTTCTATGGCTACACCTTC. Amino acid sequence: CASSLAQSFYGYTF.

V is TRBV6-1 and J is TRBJ1-1; the D gene is possibly TRBD1 (5 bases). The V gene lost 7 bases and the J gene lost 6 bases, with 9 bases spanning the gap. From germline, CDR1 is MNHNS and CDR2 SASEGT. There are 11 residues in the CDR3. CDR3 nucleotides: TGTGCCAGCACTTGGGGCGCTGAAGCTTTCTTT. This codes for CASTWGAEAFF.

The rearrangement links TRBV5-1 to TRBJ2-7; possible D gene TRBD2, 6 bases. The CDR3 runs 14 residues. The ends were cut back, 1 base at V and 5 bases at J, with 13 bases in the middle. Per the germline V gene, CDR1 is SGHRS and CDR2 is YFSETQ. The CDR3 loop reads CASSLFGGSDEQYF. In DNA form, the CDR3 reads TGCGCCAGCAGCTTGTTCGGGGGTTCTGACGAGCAGTACTTC.